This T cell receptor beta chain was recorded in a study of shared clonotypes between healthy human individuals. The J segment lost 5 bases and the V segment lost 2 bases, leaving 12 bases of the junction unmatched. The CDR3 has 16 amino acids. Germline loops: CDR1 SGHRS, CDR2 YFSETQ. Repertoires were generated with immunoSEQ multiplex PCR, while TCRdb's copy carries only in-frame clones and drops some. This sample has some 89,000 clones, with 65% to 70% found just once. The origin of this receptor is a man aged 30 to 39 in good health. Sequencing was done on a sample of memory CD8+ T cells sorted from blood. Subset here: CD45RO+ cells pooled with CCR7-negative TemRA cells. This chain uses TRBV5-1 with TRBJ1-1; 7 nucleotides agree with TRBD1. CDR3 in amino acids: CASSFGTVDGGTEAFF. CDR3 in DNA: TGCGCCAGCAGCTTCGGGACAGTTGATGGCGGAACTGAAGCTTTCTTT.